The clone carrying this T cell receptor beta chain came up a few times. Its antigen is undetermined. In TCRdb, the 5' RACE reads were re-called with MiXCR into one record per CDR3 protein. The sample consists of 450,000 or so distinct CDR3 sequences, roughly 25% of them appearing once. This CDR3 is 16 amino acids long. Trimming cost V 4 bases and J 4 bases; bases outside gene matches: 9. The sample is drawn from a study of T-cell memory formation after mild COVID-19. Study results and caveats: The SARS-CoV-2 specificity of second-wave clones reaching peak at day 37 remained unverified.

The chain combines TRBV12-3 or TRBV12-4 with TRBJ2-7; 11 nucleotides align to TRBD2. The material sequenced was PBMCs or a T cell subset sorted from them (not recorded which). This clonotype originated in an adult woman who had mild COVID-19 (a few samples of this study predate the infection). Cell type and time point are not known. This chain's CDR3 is CASSSQPGTSGYEQYF. The CDR3 DNA sequence: TGTGCCAGCAGTTCACAGCCAGGGACTAGCGGATACGAGCAGTACTTC.